This T cell receptor (beta chain) is drawn from a study of T-cell memory formation after mild COVID-19 listed by TCRdb under 2021. Context from the whole study: TCR sequence clusters from the two donors were found to be largely donor specific. In a couple of donors, T-cell clones that expanded and contracted after mild COVID-19 were tracked by sequencing TCRalpha and TCRbeta repertoires over time. The cohort was made up of two young adult volunteers, one female and one male, who were previously healthy.

The study at large found these results: Contracting CD4+ clones turned up mainly in the CM and EM memory subsets, whereas EMRA was where CD8+ clones were enriched. SARS-CoV-2 specificity of the second-wave clones peaking on day 37 was not confirmed. The study covered only a couple of mild cases, and larger cohorts including severe cases with pre-infection samples were considered necessary. Some responding clones were detected in pre-infection memory, suggesting pre-existing cross-reactive memory T cells joined the SARS-CoV-2 response. Clones contracting from day 15 to 85 had balanced CD4/CD8 phenotypes, while a second wave expanding from day 15 to 37 was biased towards CD4+.

The run used an Illumina NovaSeq 6000. cDNA libraries for TCRalpha and TCRbeta were prepared by 5'RACE using constant-segment primers, with sample barcodes and unique molecular identifiers added. Trizol reagent was used to extract RNA from every sample. Amplification of the libraries took two PCR steps, and the second step added a second sample barcode plus Illumina TruSeq adapters. Libraries were sequenced on an Illumina NovaSeq with 2 x 150 bp paired-end reads. As for the original processing: Reads were demultiplexed and collapsed into UMI-guided consensus sequences with migec v1.2.7. Using mixcr v2.1.11, UMI consensuses were aligned to TRA and TRB V and J templates and then assembled into clonotypes. A clonotype was counted as expanded or contracted only when both edgeR and NoisET called the clonotype significant, with the noise models trained on biological replicates. For edgeR calls, the cutoffs were a false discovery rate-adjusted p below 0.01 and a log2 fold-change threshold of 1. As an exploratory analysis of dynamics, max-normalized trajectories of the 1000 most abundant clonotypes were examined with PCA combined with hierarchical clustering. Separately sequenced CD4+ and CD8+ repertoires were used to assign the CD4 or CD8 phenotype of responding clones. Using fastp trimming at Q25 and MiXCR clonotype assembly, TCRdb reanalyzed the public sequencing data and kept in-frame beta chains. For every CDR3 protein sequence, its rows merge into one entry that carries the most common genes and DNA. The V and J calls shown here were made by TCRdb, not taken from the authors' results. Counted in this sample were roughly 250,000 distinct CDR3 sequences; roughly 15% of them appeared once. Of the sample, roughly 3.6% falls within the top ten clones.

Points on this clonotype: It has no known antigen specificity. No much larger clone is present one base from it, and per-base qualities are unavailable.

CDR1 and CDR2, per the germline V gene, are KGHSH and LQKENI. Compared with germline, V lacks 3 bases and J lacks 2 bases; bases without a gene match: 10. There are 16 amino acids in the CDR3, from cysteine to phenylalanine inclusive. Only CDR3 DNA is held: 48 bases, read in frame from base 1. Ficoll-Paque density gradient centrifugation was the method used to isolate PBMCs. Sequencing was done on a sample of PBMCs or a T cell subset sorted from them (not recorded which). This TCR derives from a man between 18 and 35 years old who had mild COVID-19 (a few samples of this study predate the infection). The sample titles of this study are shuffled in the database, so cell type and time point are left out; the donor was told from shared clones. Recombination linked TRBV18 to TRBJ2-7, with 7 bases in between that match TRBD2. The nucleotide sequence is TGTGCCAGCTCACCTACCCATTCCCGGGGGGCCTACGAGCAGTACTTC. It specifies CASSPTHSRGAYEQYF.